This paragraph covers one T cell receptor (beta chain) sequence. Its target antigen remains unknown. The input lacks base qualities; no much larger clone sits a single base away. CDR3 length: 17 amino acids, cysteine to phenylalanine. The sequence is cut down to CDR3 DNA, 51 bases in frame from base 1. The germline V end is reduced by 5 bases and the J end by 9 bases; junction bases left unmatched: 17. The germline V gene (reference sequence) specifies MNHEY as CDR1 and SMNVEV as CDR2. The library relied on 5' RACE. The sequencer listed for this sample is Illumina HiSeq 2500. A second 7 to 11 cycle PCR used a sample-barcoded 5' primer and a J-beta primer mix. Each TCR beta cDNA molecule received a unique molecular identifier from a template-switch 5' adaptor carrying 12 random nucleotides. At least 2.5 million CDR3-containing paired-end reads were obtained from each sample. All of the RNA was converted into first-strand cDNA using the Mint cDNA synthesis kit, with a TRBC-specific oligonucleotide serving as the primer. After uracil-DNA glycosylase treatment, a first 18-cycle PCR used universal primers M1SS and BC2_uni_R on all cDNA. On the authors' methods: For normalization, 1 million high-quality reads, each with a distinct molecular identifier, were randomly selected from each sample. Reads sharing molecular identifiers were discarded rather than binned into consensus sequences. MiTCR, run with a Q25 quality threshold and the strictest error-elimination algorithm, handled CDR3 identification, clonotype clustering and error correction. A nonparametric unseen species model with Euler transformation was used to estimate a lower bound on total TCR beta diversity. TCRdb reanalyzed the raw reads on its own, using fastp at Q25 for trimming and MiXCR for clone calling, and kept in-frame beta chains. Duplicate CDR3 protein sequences are folded into a single record with the most common DNA and genes. These V and J calls rely on TCRdb rather than the paper's analysis. Across this sample there are under 2,000,000 distinct CDR3 sequences, with around half seen only once. The top ten hold 2% to 2.5% of the sample.

This record comes from a study of blood T cells in healthy people across ages (dated by TCRdb to the mid-2010s). General notes on the study: Template switching captured roughly one uniquely barcoded TCR beta cDNA molecule per two T cells in model experiments. To avoid experimental bias, donors of different ages were distributed randomly across sequencing lanes. The donors were divided into four age groups: young (average 16 years), middle-aged (about 39), aged (approximately 62) and long-lived (around 80). Using the same blood draw, the study looked at two additional independent replicas of 1 million unique cDNA reads for two donors, one aged 18 to 30 and the other aged 80 or older. The study measured age-related changes in TCR beta repertoire diversity using deep sequencing normalized with unique cDNA molecular identifiers. Summary of the overall study and its limitations: Observed TCR beta diversity per million T cells fell roughly linearly with age, and a significant reduction was already apparent by age around 44. Compared with the aged group, the long-lived group had more naive CD4+ T cells, fewer expanded clones and increased TCR diversity, suggesting age selection. Estimates of total diversity from one million sequenced T cells were regarded as lower bounds and underestimates. Donor CMV infection status was unknown, potentially confounding age-related changes in expanded clonotypes. There was a strong correlation between observed TCR beta diversity and the percentage of naive T cells measured by flow cytometry. Since profiling was done on bulk unsorted PBMCs, naive and antigen-experienced compartments could not be conclusively compared.

Donors were 39 systemically healthy Caucasian individuals from Russia aged roughly 6 to 100 years. Each donor gave approximately 10 milliliters of peripheral blood, collected into EDTA-treated Vacutainer tubes. Ficoll-Paque density-gradient centrifugation was used to isolate PBMCs, with at least 6.5 million obtained per sample. Total RNA, at least 6 micrograms per sample, was extracted from PBMCs with Trizol reagent. The percentages of naive CD45RAhigh/CD27high T cells were determined by flow cytometry on a PBMC aliquot from every donor. Sequencing was carried out using blood. This TCR was recovered from a woman in her 40s in good health. The chain is assembled from TRBV27 and TRBJ2-5; TRBD2 agrees with 11 junctional bases. The DNA sequence is as follows: TGTGCCAGCAGTCTCCAACCCGGACTAGCGGGTCCGGAGGCCCAGTACTTC. Its protein product is CASSLQPGLAGPEAQYF.